The rows below give T cell receptor beta chains drawn from one sample of a study of shared clonotypes between healthy human individuals. The table came from immunoSEQ multiplex PCR; TCRdb's copy has only in-frame clones and leaves some out. The table lists about 1.1 million clones, around three quarters of them singletons, with about 0.89% in the top ten. The sample consisted of memory CD4+ T cells from PBMCs. These TCRs come from a man younger than 35 in good health. Some clones in this sample may be carry-over from other donors' samples. CDR3s include the opening cysteine and the closing phenylalanine or tryptophan. A D gene is named only where the DNA matches it firmly. The size of a clone is reported for some rows only, either as once, few or many, or as a class for expanded clones.

size	V	J	D	DNA	CDR3
few	TRBV28	TRBJ2-2	NA	TGTGCCAGCAGTTTGAGGTTTACGAACACCGGGGAGCTGTTTTTT	CASSLRFTNTGELFF
NA	TRBV7-8	TRBJ2-7	NA	TGTGCCAGCAGCCTCCGCAGGGGAGCTCTCTACGAGCAGTACTTC	CASSLRRGALYEQYF
NA	TRBV7-2	TRBJ2-5	NA	TGTGCCAGCAGCTTAGGCAGGACCGGGGAGACCCAGTACTTC	CASSLGRTGETQYF
NA	TRBV4-1	TRBJ1-1	NA	TGCGCCAGCAGCCAAGACGGTTGGAGGATCTCTGAAGCTTTCTTT	CASSQDGWRISEAFF
NA	TRBV4-2	TRBJ2-1	TRBD1	TGTGCCAGCAGCCAAGTGGCGACAGGGGGTAAAGGTGAGCAGTTCTTC	CASSQVATGGKGEQFF
NA	TRBV7-8	TRBJ2-7	TRBD2	TGTGCCAGCAGGTGGGGGGGTAGCCCGACCTACGAGCAGTACTTC	CASRWGGSPTYEQYF
NA	TRBV6-1	TRBJ2-3	NA	TGTGCCAGCAGTGAGGGTAGGGATACGCAGTATTTT	CASSEGRDTQYF
NA	TRBV19	TRBJ1-2	NA	TGTGCCAGTAGTCTCCAGGGAAGAACTAACTATGGCTACACCTTC	CASSLQGRTNYGYTF
NA	TRBV7-9	TRBJ1-2	TRBD1	TGTGCCAGCAGCTTGCCGGGACAGGATAACTATGGCTACACCTTC	CASSLPGQDNYGYTF
once	TRBV5-1	TRBJ2-7	NA	TGCGCCAGCAGCTTGGGCGGTCTAGTCTCCTACGAGCAGTACTTC	CASSLGGLVSYEQYF
NA	TRBV7-3	TRBJ1-3	NA	TGTGCCAGCAGCTTAGCAGGGGACTCTGGAAACACCATATATTTT	CASSLAGDSGNTIYF
NA	TRBV7-3	TRBJ2-7	NA	TGTGCCAGCAGCTTGTCAGGGGGGCACCACGAGCAGTACTTC	CASSLSGGHHEQYF
NA	TRBV15	TRBJ1-4	NA	TGTGCCACCAGCAGAACCGGGACACCGAAGGAAAAACTGTTTTTT	CATSRTGTPKEKLFF
NA	TRBV5-8	TRBJ1-3	NA	TGTGCCAGCAGCCGTCGGGTAAACACCATATATTTT	CASSRRVNTIYF
NA	TRBV14	TRBJ2-7	NA	TGTGCCAGCAGCCAAGCCCTGCTTGCGCGGCAGTACTTC	CASSQALLARQYF
NA	TRBV15	TRBJ2-3	NA	TGTGCCTCCGCGGACGGGGGTTTGATAGATACGCAGTATTTT	CASADGGLIDTQYF
NA	TRBV29-1	TRBJ2-1	NA	TGCAGCGTTGAGAGGGGGATTTCCTACAATGAGCAGTTCTTC	CSVERGISYNEQFF
NA	TRBV18	TRBJ2-7	TRBD2	TGTGCCACTAGTCTGGGAGGGAGCTCCTACGAGCAGTACTTC	CATSLGGSSYEQYF
NA	TRBV4-1	TRBJ1-5	NA	TGCGCCACGGGGAGAGTGGACAATCAGCCCCAGCATTTT	CATGRVDNQPQHF
NA	TRBV7-3	TRBJ2-1	TRBD2	TGTGCCAGCAGCCAGGGGCGACTAGCGGACGAGCAGTTCTTC	CASSQGRLADEQFF
NA	TRBV5-6	TRBJ1-5	NA	TGTGCCAGCAGCTTCTTACGGGGGAGCAATCAGCCCCAGCATTTT	CASSFLRGSNQPQHF
NA	TRBV5-6	TRBJ2-7	TRBD1	TGTGCCAGCAGCGGGGACAGGGGGCTTAGCGACGAGCAGTACTTC	CASSGDRGLSDEQYF
NA	TRBV11-2	TRBJ2-5	TRBD1	TGTGCCAGCAGCTTAGTTGCCCCGGGACAGGGGGCAAGGAAGACCCAGTACTTC	CASSLVAPGQGARKTQYF
NA	TRBV6-6	TRBJ2-5	TRBD1	TGTGCCAGCAACGACAGGGGAGGAGAGACCCAGTACTTC	CASNDRGGETQYF
NA	TRBV10-3	TRBJ1-5	NA	TGTGCCATCAGTGATAGACAGAGGAATCAGCCCCAGCATTTT	CAISDRQRNQPQHF
NA	TRBV6-1	TRBJ2-1	TRBD2	TGTGCCAGCAGTGAGCCCAGACTAGCGGGGGGTGAGCAGTTCTTC	CASSEPRLAGGEQFF
once	TRBV4-3	TRBJ1-1	NA	TGCGCCAGCAGCCAAGAATATGCGGTCACTGAAGCTTTCTTT	CASSQEYAVTEAFF
few	TRBV2	TRBJ2-5	TRBD1	TGTGCCAGCAGTATCCAAGGGACAGCGATCCAAGAGACCCAGTACTTC	CASSIQGTAIQETQYF
few	TRBV4-3	TRBJ2-1	TRBD2	TGCGCCAGCAGCCATCCTTTGGGAGGGCCCACCTCCTACAATGAGCAGTTCTTC	CASSHPLGGPTSYNEQFF
NA	TRBV5-1	TRBJ2-3	TRBD2	TGCGCCAGCAGCTTGAGCGGGAGGTATGATACGCAGTATTTT	CASSLSGRYDTQYF
few	TRBV7-9	TRBJ1-4	NA	TGTGCCAGCAGCTTAGCGCTTGGGAATGAAAAACTGTTTTTT	CASSLALGNEKLFF
NA	TRBV7-9	TRBJ1-2	TRBD1	TGTGCCAGCAGCTTAGACCGAGTCGGGACAGCACCCTATGGCTACACCTTC	CASSLDRVGTAPYGYTF
NA	TRBV25-1	TRBJ2-2	NA	TGTGCCAGCTCTCTAGCAGGGGACACCGGGGAGCTGTTTTTT	CASSLAGDTGELFF
NA	TRBV28	TRBJ2-6	NA	NA	CASTSGANVLTF
NA	TRBV5-4	TRBJ2-7	NA	TGTGCCAGCAGCCCGACGGGAGGACAGGGAGTGTACGAGCAGTACTTC	CASSPTGGQGVYEQYF
once	TRBV4-1	TRBJ1-1	TRBD1	TGCGCCAGCAGCCAAAGACAGGGGTCATTCACTGAAGCTTTCTTT	CASSQRQGSFTEAFF
few	TRBV5-1	TRBJ2-7	NA	TGCGCCAGCAGCTTGTTTTCCAGCCAATCCTACGAGCAGTACTTC	CASSLFSSQSYEQYF
NA	TRBV7-9	TRBJ1-5	NA	TGTGCCAGCAGCTTAGTCGGCGGGCGGGTGGGCAATCAGCCCCAGCATTTT	CASSLVGGRVGNQPQHF
NA	TRBV5-4	TRBJ2-1	TRBD2	TGTGCCAGCAGCTTGGCGGGAGGGCGTTCAAATGAGCAGTTCTTC	CASSLAGGRSNEQFF
NA	TRBV5-1	TRBJ2-1	TRBD2	TGCGCCAGCAGCTTGGCCAAGACTAGCGGGAGAGATGAGCAGTTCTTC	CASSLAKTSGRDEQFF
once	TRBV28	TRBJ2-1	TRBD2	TGTGCCAGCAGTTTACCCGGGACTAGCGGCTCCAATGAGCAGTTCTTC	CASSLPGTSGSNEQFF
NA	TRBV11-3	TRBJ2-1	TRBD1	TGTGCCAGCAGCTTAGGGACAGGGGCCTGGTGGAATGAGCAGTTCTTC	CASSLGTGAWWNEQFF